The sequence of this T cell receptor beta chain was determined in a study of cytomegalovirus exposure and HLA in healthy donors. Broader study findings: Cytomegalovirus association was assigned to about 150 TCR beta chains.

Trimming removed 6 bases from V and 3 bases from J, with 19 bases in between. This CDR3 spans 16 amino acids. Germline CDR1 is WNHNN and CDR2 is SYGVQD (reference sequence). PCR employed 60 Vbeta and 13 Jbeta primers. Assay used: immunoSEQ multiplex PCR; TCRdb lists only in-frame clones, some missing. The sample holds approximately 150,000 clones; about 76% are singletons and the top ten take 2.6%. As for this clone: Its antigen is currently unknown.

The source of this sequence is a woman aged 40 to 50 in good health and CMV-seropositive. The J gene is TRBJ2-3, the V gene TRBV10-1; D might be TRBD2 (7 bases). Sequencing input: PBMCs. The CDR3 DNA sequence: TGCGCCAGCAGCCCCACGAGGGGGGGGAGGACAGATACGCAGTATTTT. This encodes CASSPTRGGRTDTQYF.